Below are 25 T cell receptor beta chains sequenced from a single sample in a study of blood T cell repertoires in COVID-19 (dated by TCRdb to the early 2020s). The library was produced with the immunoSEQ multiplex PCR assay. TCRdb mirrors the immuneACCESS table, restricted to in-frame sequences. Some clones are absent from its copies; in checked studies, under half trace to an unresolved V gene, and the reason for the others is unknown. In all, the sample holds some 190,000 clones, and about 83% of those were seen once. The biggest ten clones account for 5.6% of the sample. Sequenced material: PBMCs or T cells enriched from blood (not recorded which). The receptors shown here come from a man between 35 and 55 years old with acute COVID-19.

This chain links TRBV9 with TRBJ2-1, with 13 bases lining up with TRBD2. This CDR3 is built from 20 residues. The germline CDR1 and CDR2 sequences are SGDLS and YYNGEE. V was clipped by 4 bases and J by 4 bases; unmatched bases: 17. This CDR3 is CASSPRTSGSWVRFYNEQFF. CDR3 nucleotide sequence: TGTGCCAGCAGCCCCAGGACTAGCGGGAGTTGGGTGAGGTTTTACAATGAGCAGTTCTTC.

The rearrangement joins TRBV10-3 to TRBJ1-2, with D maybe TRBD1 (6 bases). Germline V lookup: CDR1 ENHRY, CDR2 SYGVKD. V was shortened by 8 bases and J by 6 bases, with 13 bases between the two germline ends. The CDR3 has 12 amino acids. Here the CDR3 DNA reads TGTGCCATCCGGACAGCGCGGGATGGCTACACCTTC. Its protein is CAIRTARDGYTF.

CDR3 protein: CASAGGTGELFF. The CDR3, as DNA: TGTGCCAGTGCAGGGGGCACCGGGGAGCTGTTTTTT. The chain employs TRBV27 and TRBJ2-2, with 7 positions matching TRBD1. With 9 bases clipped from V and 4 bases from J, the junction kept 2 bases outside the gene matches. Germline V gene data show CDR1 as MNHEY and CDR2 as SMNVEV (reference sequence). This CDR3 is 12 amino acids long.

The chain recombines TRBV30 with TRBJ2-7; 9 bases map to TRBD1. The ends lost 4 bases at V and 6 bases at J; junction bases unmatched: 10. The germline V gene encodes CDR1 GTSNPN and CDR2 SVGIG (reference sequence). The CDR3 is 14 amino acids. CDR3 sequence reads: CAWTRRDRVGEQYF. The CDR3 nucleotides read TGTGCCTGGACCCGTCGGGACAGGGTGGGCGAGCAGTACTTC.

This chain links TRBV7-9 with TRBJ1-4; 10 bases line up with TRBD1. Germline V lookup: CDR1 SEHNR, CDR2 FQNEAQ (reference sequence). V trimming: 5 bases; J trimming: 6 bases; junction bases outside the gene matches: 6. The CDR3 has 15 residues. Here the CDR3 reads CASSTRQGADEKLFF. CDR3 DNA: TGTGCCAGCAGCACACGACAGGGGGCGGATGAAAAACTGTTTTTT.

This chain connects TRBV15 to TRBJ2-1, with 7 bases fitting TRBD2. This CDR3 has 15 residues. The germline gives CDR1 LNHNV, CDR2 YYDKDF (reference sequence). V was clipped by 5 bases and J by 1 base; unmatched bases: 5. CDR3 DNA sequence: TGTGCCACCAGCTTAATAGCGGGTTCCTACAATGAGCAGTTCTTC. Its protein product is CATSLIAGSYNEQFF.

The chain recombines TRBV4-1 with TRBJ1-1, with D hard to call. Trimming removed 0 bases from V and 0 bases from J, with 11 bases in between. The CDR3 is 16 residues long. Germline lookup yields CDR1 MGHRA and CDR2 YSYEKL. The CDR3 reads CASSQEGRHLNTEAFF. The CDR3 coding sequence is TGCGCCAGCAGCCAAGAGGGTCGACACTTGAACACTGAAGCTTTCTTT.

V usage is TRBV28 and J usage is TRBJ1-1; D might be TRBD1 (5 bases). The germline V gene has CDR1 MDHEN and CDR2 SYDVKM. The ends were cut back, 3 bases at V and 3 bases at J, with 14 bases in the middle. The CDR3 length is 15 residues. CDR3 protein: CASSLVIWGDTEAFF. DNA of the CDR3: TGTGCCAGCAGTTTGGTGATTTGGGGGGACACTGAAGCTTTCTTT. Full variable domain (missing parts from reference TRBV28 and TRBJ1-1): DVKVTQSSRYLVKRTGEKVFLECVQDMDHENMFWYRQDPGLGLRLIYFSYDVKMKEKGDIPEGYSVSREKKERFSLILESASTNQTSMYLCASSLVIWGDTEAFFGQGTRLTVV.

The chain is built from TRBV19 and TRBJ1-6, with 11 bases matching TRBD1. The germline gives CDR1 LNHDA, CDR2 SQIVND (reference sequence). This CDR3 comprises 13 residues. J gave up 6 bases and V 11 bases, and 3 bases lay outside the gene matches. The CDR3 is CACGQGANSPLHF. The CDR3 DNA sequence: TGTGCCTGCGGACAGGGGGCTAATTCACCCCTCCACTTT.

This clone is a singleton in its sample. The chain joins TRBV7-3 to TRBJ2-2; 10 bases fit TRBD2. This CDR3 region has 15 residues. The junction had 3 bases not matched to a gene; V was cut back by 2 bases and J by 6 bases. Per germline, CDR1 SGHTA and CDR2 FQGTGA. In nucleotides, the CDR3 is TGTGCCAGCAGCTTAGGTCTAGCGGGAGCCGGGGAGCTGTTTTTT. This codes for CASSLGLAGAGELFF.

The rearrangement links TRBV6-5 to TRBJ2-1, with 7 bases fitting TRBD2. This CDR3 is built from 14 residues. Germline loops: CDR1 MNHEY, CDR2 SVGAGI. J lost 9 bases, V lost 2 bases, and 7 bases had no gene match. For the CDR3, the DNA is TGTGCCAGCAGTTACGGGGGGAGGGGCAGTGAGCAGTTCTTC. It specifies CASSYGGRGSEQFF.

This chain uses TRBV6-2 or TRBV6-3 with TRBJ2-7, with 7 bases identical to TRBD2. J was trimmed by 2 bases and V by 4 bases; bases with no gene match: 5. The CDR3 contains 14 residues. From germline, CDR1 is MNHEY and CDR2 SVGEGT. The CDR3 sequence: CASSSLAVTYEQYF. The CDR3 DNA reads TGTGCCAGCAGTTCCCTAGCGGTAACCTACGAGCAGTACTTC.

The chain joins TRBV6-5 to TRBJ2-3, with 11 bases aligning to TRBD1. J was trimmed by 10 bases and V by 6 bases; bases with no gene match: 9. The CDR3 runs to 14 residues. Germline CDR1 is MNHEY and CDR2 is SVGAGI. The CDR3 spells CASSSGQGEKAQYF. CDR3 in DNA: TGTGCCAGCAGCTCGGGACAGGGGGAAAAGGCGCAGTATTTT.

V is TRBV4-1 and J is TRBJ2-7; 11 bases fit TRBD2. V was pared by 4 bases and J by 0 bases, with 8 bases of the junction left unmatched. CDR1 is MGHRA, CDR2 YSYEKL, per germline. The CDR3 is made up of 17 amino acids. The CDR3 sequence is CASSLPPLAGGSYEQYF. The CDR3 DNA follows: TGCGCCAGCAGCCTCCCCCCCCTAGCGGGGGGCTCCTACGAGCAGTACTTC.

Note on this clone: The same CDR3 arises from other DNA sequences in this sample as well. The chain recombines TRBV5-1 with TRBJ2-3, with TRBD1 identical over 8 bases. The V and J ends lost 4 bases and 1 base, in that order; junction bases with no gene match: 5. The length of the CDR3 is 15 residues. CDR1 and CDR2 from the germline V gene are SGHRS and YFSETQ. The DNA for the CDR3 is TGCGCCAGCAGCCTGACAGGGGTTGGCACAGATACGCAGTATTTT. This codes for CASSLTGVGTDTQYF. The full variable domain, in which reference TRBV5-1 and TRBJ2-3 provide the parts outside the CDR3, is KAGVTQTPRYLIKTRGQQVTLSCSPISGHRSVSWYQQTPGQGLQFLFEYFSETQRNKGNFPGRFSGRQFSNSRSEMNVSTLELGDSALYLCASSLTGVGTDTQYFGPGTRLTVL.

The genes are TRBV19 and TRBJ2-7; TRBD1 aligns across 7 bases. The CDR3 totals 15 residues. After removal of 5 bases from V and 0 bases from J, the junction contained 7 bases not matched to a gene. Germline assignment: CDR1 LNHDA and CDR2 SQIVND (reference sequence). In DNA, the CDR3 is TGTGCCAGTAGTCCCCCCGGGACAGACTCCTACGAGCAGTACTTC. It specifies CASSPPGTDSYEQYF.

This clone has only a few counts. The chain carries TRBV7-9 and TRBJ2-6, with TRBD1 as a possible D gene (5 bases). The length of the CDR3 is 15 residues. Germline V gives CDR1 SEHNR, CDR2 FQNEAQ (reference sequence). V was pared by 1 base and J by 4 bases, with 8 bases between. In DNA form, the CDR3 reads TGTGCCAGCAGCTTAGTAGGGGCCGGGGCCAACGTCCTGACTTTC. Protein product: CASSLVGAGANVLTF.

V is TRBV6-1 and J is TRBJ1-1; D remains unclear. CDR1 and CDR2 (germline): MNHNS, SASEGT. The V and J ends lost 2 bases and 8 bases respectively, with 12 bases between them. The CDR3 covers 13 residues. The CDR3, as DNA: TGTGCCAGCAGTGAACGCCCGAGCGACGAAGCTTTCTTT. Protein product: CASSERPSDEAFF.

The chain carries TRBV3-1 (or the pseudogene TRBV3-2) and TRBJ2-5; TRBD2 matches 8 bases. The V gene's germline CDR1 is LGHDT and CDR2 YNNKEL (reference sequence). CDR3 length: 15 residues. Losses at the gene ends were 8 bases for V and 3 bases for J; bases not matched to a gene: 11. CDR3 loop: CASGGSGSLEETQYF. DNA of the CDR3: TGTGCCAGCGGCGGGAGCGGGAGCCTCGAAGAGACCCAGTACTTC.

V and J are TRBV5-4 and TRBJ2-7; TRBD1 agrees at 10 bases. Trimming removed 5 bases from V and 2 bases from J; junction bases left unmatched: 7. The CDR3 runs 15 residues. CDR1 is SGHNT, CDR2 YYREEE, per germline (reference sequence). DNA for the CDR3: TGTGCCAGCAGTCCAGCCGGGACAGGGGCCTACGAGCAGTACTTC. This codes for CASSPAGTGAYEQYF.

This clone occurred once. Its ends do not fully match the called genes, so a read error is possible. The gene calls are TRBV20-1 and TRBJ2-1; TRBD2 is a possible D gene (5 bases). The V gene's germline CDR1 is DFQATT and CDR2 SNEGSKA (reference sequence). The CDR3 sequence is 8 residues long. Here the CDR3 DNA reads TGCAGTGTAGGGAGAATAGTCTTC. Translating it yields CSVGRIVF.

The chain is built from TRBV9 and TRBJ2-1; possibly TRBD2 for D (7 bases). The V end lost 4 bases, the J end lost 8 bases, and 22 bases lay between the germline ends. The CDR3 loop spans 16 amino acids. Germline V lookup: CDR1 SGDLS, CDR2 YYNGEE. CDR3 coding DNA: TGTGCCAGCAGCACCGGGGGGAAGGGGGTAACTGATGAGCAGTTCTTC. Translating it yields CASSTGGKGVTDEQFF. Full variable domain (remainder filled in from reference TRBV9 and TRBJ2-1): DSGVTQTPKHLITATGQRVTLRCSPRSGDLSVYWYQQSLDQGLQFLIQYYNGEERAKGNILERFSAQQFPDLHSELNLSSLELGDSALYFCASSTGGKGVTDEQFFGPGTRLTVL.

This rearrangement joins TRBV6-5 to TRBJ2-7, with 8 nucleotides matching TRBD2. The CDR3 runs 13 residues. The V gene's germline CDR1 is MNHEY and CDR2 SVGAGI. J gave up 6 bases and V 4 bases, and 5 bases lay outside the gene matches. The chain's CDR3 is CASSSGTRREQYF. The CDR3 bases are TGTGCCAGCAGTTCCGGGACTAGGCGCGAGCAGTACTTC.

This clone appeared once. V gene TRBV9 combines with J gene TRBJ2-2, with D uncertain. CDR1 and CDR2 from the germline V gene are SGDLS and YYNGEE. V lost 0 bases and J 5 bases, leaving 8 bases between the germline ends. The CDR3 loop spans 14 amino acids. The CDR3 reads CASSVGALTGELFF. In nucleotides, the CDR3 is TGTGCCAGCAGCGTAGGCGCTTTGACCGGGGAGCTGTTTTTT.

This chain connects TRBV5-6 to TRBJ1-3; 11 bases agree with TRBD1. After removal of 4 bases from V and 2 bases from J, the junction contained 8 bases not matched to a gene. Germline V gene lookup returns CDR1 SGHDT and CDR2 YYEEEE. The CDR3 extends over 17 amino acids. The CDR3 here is CASSLRTGGSTGNTIYF. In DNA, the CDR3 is TGTGCCAGCAGCCTAAGGACAGGGGGCTCTACTGGAAACACCATATATTTT.